The clone carrying this T cell receptor (beta chain) was detected a few times. Its antigen is still unknown. The junction departs from germline at one end; a sequencing error may be responsible. The data originate from a study of cytomegalovirus exposure and HLA in healthy donors. Study-wide points: According to an earlier analysis, most TCR beta V segments yielded productive rearrangements about 87% or about 30% of the time.

The CDR3 covers 14 residues. The V gene's germline CDR1 is SSHAT and CDR2 FNYEAQ (reference sequence). Primers included in the PCR were 60 Vbeta and 13 Jbeta primers. The repertoire was sequenced with immunoSEQ multiplex PCR; TCRdb's copy has only in-frame clones and lacks some. This sample has around 120,000 clones, with about 79% found just once. The chain combines TRBV7-7 with TRBJ2-5; 8 bases line up with TRBD2. The sequence was obtained from a man under 40 in good health and CMV-seropositive. Sequencing input: PBMCs. The CDR3 nucleotides are TGTGCTAGCAGCCCTAGGACTAGCCTAGAGACCCAGTACTTC. Translated, it gives CASSPRTSLETQYF.